A single TCR beta chain is shown here with its context. The source of the sample is a study of blood T cell repertoires in COVID-19. Study as a whole: Sources were T cells, B-cell-depleted T cells, or PBMCs; the material itself was cDNA or gDNA.

Produced via immunoSEQ multiplex PCR; TCRdb's table is partial and in-frame only. This sample has some 310,000 clones, with nearly 90% found just once. Germline CDR1 and CDR2: MNHEY and SVGAGI. This CDR3 is built from 15 residues. The ends lost 0 bases at V and 8 bases at J; junction bases unmatched: 5. This TCR derives from a woman aged 30 to 39 who had recovered from COVID-19. The rearrangement joins TRBV6-5 to TRBJ2-1; 9 positions agree with TRBD1. The sequencing input was PBMCs or T cells enriched from blood (not recorded which). CDR3 in amino acids: CASSYSTGGGHEQFF. The CDR3 coding sequence is TGTGCCAGCAGTTACTCGACAGGGGGAGGTCATGAGCAGTTCTTC.